Presented here are 20 T cell receptor beta chains from one specimen sequenced in a study of blood T cell repertoires in COVID-19. Sequenced by immunoSEQ multiplex PCR; TCRdb stores in-frame clones only, minus some. The sample includes about 79,000 clones, about 90% seen only once; the top ten take over 4%. Sequences were obtained from peripheral blood. All receptors come from a man aged 45 to 65 with active COVID-19.

The V and J genes are TRBV7-6 and TRBJ2-1; TRBD2 matches 10 bases. The CDR3 is made up of 17 amino acids. CDR1 is SGHVS and CDR2 is FNYEAQ in the germline V gene. Trimming cost V 1 base and J 3 bases; bases outside gene matches: 6. The CDR3, as DNA: TGTGCCAGCAGCTTAGGATCTAGCGGGAGCCTCTACAATGAGCAGTTCTTC. Amino acids: CASSLGSSGSLYNEQFF. Using reference TRBV7-6 and TRBJ2-1 for the parts outside the CDR3, the full variable domain is GAGVSQSPRYKVTKRGQDVALRCDPISGHVSLYWYRQALGQGPEFLTYFNYEAQQDKSGLPNDRFSAERPEGSISTLTIQRTEQRDSAMYRCASSLGSSGSLYNEQFFGPGTRLTVL.

The chain is built from TRBV2 and TRBJ2-7; unclear D gene. The CDR3 has 14 residues. V was clipped by 8 bases and J by 0 bases, with 14 bases between them. The germline CDR1 and CDR2 sequences are SNHLY and FYNNEI. The CDR3 coding sequence is TGTGCCAGCCTCGAAGCTGAGAGCTCCTACGAGCAGTACTTC. Translating it yields CASLEAESSYEQYF. The whole variable domain, filled in from reference TRBV2 and TRBJ2-7, reads EPEVTQTPSHQVTQMGQEVILRCVPISNHLYFYWYRQILGQKVEFLVSFYNNEISEKSEIFDDQFSVERPDGSNFTLKIRSTKLEDSAMYFCASLEAESSYEQYFGPGTRLTVT.

The gene calls are TRBV28 and TRBJ1-5; D unresolved. Per germline, CDR1 MDHEN and CDR2 SYDVKM. The V end was cut by 4 bases, the J end by 7 bases, with 11 bases between. The CDR3 loop spans 13 amino acids. The CDR3 sequence: CASSSANWQPQHF. The CDR3 coding sequence is TGTGCCAGCAGTTCCGCTAATTGGCAGCCCCAGCATTTT.

The rearrangement uses TRBV6-2 or TRBV6-3 and TRBJ1-1; the match to TRBD1 covers 8 bases. After removal of 7 bases from V and 4 bases from J, the junction contained 11 bases not matched to a gene. In germline, CDR1 is MNHEY, CDR2 SVGEGT. The CDR3 runs 15 residues. CDR3 amino acids: CASTPGGVPATEAFF. CDR3 nucleotide sequence: TGTGCCAGCACCCCAGGGGGCGTACCCGCCACTGAAGCTTTCTTT.

The V gene is TRBV7-9, the J gene TRBJ2-1, with 7 bases aligning to TRBD1. This CDR3 is 15 amino acids long. The J segment lost 2 bases and the V segment lost 5 bases, leaving 6 bases of the junction unmatched. Germline V gene lookup returns CDR1 SEHNR and CDR2 FQNEAQ (reference sequence). The CDR3 DNA follows: TGTGCCAGCAGCGCCCCCGGGACAGCCTACAATGAGCAGTTCTTC. Protein: CASSAPGTAYNEQFF.

This rearrangement joins TRBV29-1 to TRBJ1-1; 11 bases fit TRBD1. Germline-derived CDR1 and CDR2 are SQVTM and ANQGSEA. The CDR3 length is 13 residues. J gave up 5 bases and V 6 bases, and 5 bases lay outside the gene matches. CDR3 in DNA: TGCAGCGTCCCGGGACAGGGGGGGACTGAAGCTTTCTTT. Translation: CSVPGQGGTEAFF. The whole variable domain, remainder taken from reference TRBV29-1 and TRBJ1-1, is SAVISQKPSRDICQRGTSLTIQCQVDSQVTMMFWYRQQPGQSLTLIATANQGSEATYESGFVIDKFPISRPNLTFSTLTVSNMSPEDSSIYLCSVPGQGGTEAFFGQGTRLTVV.

This chain joins TRBV28 and TRBJ1-1; TRBD1 aligns across 9 bases. CDR1 MDHEN and CDR2 SYDVKM come from the germline V gene. V gave up 7 bases and J gave up 0 bases; unmatched junction bases: 15. This CDR3 is built from 18 residues. CDR3 sequence reads: CASIAPLGQGMVNTEAFF. The CDR3 bases are TGTGCCAGCATAGCCCCCCTCGGACAGGGGATGGTGAACACTGAAGCTTTCTTT.

The chain joins TRBV5-4 to TRBJ2-5; 10 positions agree with TRBD2. Germline V CDR1 and CDR2: SGHNT, YYREEE (reference sequence). After removal of 4 bases from V and 5 bases from J, the junction contained 8 bases not matched to a gene. CDR3 size: 15 residues. The CDR3 region is CASSAAGGMRETQYF. CDR3 DNA sequence: TGTGCCAGCAGCGCAGCGGGGGGGATGAGGGAGACCCAGTACTTC.

The genes are TRBV27 and TRBJ1-2; 8 bases agree with TRBD1. The trim removed 6 bases at V and 0 bases at J, leaving 6 bases unmatched. The CDR3 spans 15 residues. The germline gives CDR1 MNHEY, CDR2 SMNVEV (reference sequence). The CDR3 region is CASRGPGQANYGYTF. CDR3 nucleotide sequence: TGTGCCAGCAGGGGACCGGGACAGGCTAACTATGGCTACACCTTC.

The chain links TRBV18 to TRBJ2-7, with D maybe TRBD1 (5 bases). CDR1 is KGHSH and CDR2 is LQKENI in the germline V gene. The CDR3 contains 16 residues. The V gene lost 3 bases and the J gene lost 2 bases, with 17 bases spanning the gap. The CDR3 spells CASSPPTAGQTYEQYF. In DNA, the CDR3 is TGTGCCAGCTCACCCCCTACCGCAGGGCAAACCTACGAGCAGTACTTC.

A note on this clone: The germline gene is not matched at one end of the junction; a read error may be the cause. This chain connects TRBV7-2 to TRBJ1-2; no clear D gene. This CDR3 has 15 residues. Germline V CDR1 and CDR2: SGHTA, FQGNSA. For the CDR3, the DNA is TGTGCCAGCAGCCCCCCGGGGAGTCCTAACAATGGCTACACCTTC. Protein: CASSPPGSPNNGYTF.

This clone was seen only once. The CDR3 spells CATRSGRVYEQYF. CDR3 bases: TGTGCCACCAGGAGCGGGAGAGTTTACGAGCAGTACTTC. The chain uses TRBV27 and TRBJ2-7; 8 bases align to TRBD2. J gave up 4 bases and V 10 bases, and 9 bases lay outside the gene matches. Per germline, CDR1 MNHEY and CDR2 SMNVEV (reference sequence). The CDR3 is 13 residues long.

This chain uses TRBV7-9 with TRBJ2-7, with D possibly TRBD2 on 7 matching bases. Per germline, CDR1 SEHNR and CDR2 FQNEAQ (reference sequence). Trimming pared 5 bases from V and 2 bases from J, leaving 22 bases between. The CDR3 contains 17 residues. CDR3 amino acids: CASSATQGRESPYEQYF. DNA for the CDR3: TGTGCCAGCAGCGCGACTCAGGGGCGGGAGAGTCCCTACGAGCAGTACTTC.

This chain uses TRBV19 with TRBJ2-1, with 10 bases matching TRBD1. Germline V gene lookup returns CDR1 LNHDA and CDR2 SQIVND (reference sequence). CDR3 length: 15 residues. The V gene end was trimmed by 3 bases and the J gene end by 4 bases; junction bases not matched to a gene: 3. Here the CDR3 DNA reads TGTGCCAGTAGTATTGACAGGGGGCGATACAATGAGCAGTTCTTC. This encodes CASSIDRGRYNEQFF. Filled out from reference TRBV19 and TRBJ2-1, the complete variable domain reads DGGITQSPKYLFRKEGQNVTLSCEQNLNHDAMYWYRQDPGQGLRLIYYSQIVNDFQKGDIAEGYSVSREKKESFPLTVTSAQKNPTAFYLCASSIDRGRYNEQFFGPGTRLTVL.

J is TRBJ2-5 and V is TRBV28, with 13 bases identical to TRBD2. J lost 4 bases, V lost 3 bases, and 2 bases had no gene match. Germline V gene sequence: CDR1 MDHEN, CDR2 SYDVKM. The CDR3 spans 15 residues. CDR3 nucleotide sequence: TGTGCCAGCAGTTTCGGACTAGCGGGAGTAGAGACCCAGTACTTC. Its translation is CASSFGLAGVETQYF.

The chain uses TRBV28 and TRBJ1-1; a weak D match, TRBD1 (6 bases). The V end was cut by 6 bases, the J end by 12 bases, with 26 bases between. Germline CDR1 is MDHEN and CDR2 is SYDVKM. The CDR3 has 15 amino acids. The CDR3 here is CASRREAPRDIRPFF. CDR3 DNA: TGTGCCAGCAGACGCGAGGCGCCCCGGGACATCAGGCCTTTCTTT.

The CDR3 region has the DNA TGTGCCAGCTCACCACCCGGGGATACCTATGGCTACACCTTC. This gives the protein CASSPPGDTYGYTF. The chain carries TRBV18 and TRBJ1-2, with D uncertain. Germline assignment: CDR1 KGHSH and CDR2 LQKENI. V lost 0 bases to trimming and J lost 4 bases, with 9 bases between them. This CDR3 contains 14 residues.

Only one count was recorded for this clone. The rearrangement uses TRBV28 and TRBJ2-5, with TRBD1 as a possible D gene (6 bases). The CDR3 covers 15 residues. Deletions cut 4 bases from V and 5 bases from J, with 17 bases between. Germline CDR1 is MDHEN and CDR2 is SYDVKM. The CDR3 DNA sequence: TGTGCCAGCAGTTCTGGCCGACAGGTCCAGGAGACCCAGTACTTC. This encodes CASSSGRQVQETQYF. Full variable domain (missing parts from reference TRBV28 and TRBJ2-5): DVKVTQSSRYLVKRTGEKVFLECVQDMDHENMFWYRQDPGLGLRLIYFSYDVKMKEKGDIPEGYSVSREKKERFSLILESASTNQTSMYLCASSSGRQVQETQYFGPGTRLLVL.

V gene TRBV28 combines with J gene TRBJ1-2; D is unresolved. V dropped 4 bases and J dropped 2 bases, with 11 bases sitting between them. The germline V gene has CDR1 MDHEN and CDR2 SYDVKM. The CDR3 totals 14 residues. The CDR3 protein is CASSSGGGNYGYTF. The DNA for the CDR3 is TGTGCCAGCAGTTCTGGTGGAGGGAACTATGGCTACACCTTC.

J is TRBJ2-1 and V is TRBV9; 10 bases are a match to TRBD1. Germline CDR1 and CDR2: SGDLS and YYNGEE. The CDR3 has 14 residues. V shed 4 bases, J shed 7 bases, and the junction held 5 bases outside the gene matches. The CDR3 sequence is CASSLDRGLNEQFF. CDR3 coding DNA: TGTGCCAGCAGCCTCGACAGGGGGCTTAATGAGCAGTTCTTC.